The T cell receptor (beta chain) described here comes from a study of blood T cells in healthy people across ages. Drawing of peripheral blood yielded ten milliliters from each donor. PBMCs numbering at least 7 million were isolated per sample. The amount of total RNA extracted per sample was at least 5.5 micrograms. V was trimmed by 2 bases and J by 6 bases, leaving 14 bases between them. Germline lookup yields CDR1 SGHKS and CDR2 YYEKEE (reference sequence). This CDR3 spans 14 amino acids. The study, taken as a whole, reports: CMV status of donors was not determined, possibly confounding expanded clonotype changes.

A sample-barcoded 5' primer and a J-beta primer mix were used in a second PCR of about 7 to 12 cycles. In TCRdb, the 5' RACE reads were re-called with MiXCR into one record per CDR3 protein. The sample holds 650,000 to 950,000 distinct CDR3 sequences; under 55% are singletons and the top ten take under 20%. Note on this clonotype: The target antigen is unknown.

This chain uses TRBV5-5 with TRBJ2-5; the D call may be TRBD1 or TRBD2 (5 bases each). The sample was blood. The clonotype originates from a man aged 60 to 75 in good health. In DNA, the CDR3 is TGTGCCAGCAGCTTTCAGGGTCCGGGGAAGACCCAGTACTTC. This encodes CASSFQGPGKTQYF.